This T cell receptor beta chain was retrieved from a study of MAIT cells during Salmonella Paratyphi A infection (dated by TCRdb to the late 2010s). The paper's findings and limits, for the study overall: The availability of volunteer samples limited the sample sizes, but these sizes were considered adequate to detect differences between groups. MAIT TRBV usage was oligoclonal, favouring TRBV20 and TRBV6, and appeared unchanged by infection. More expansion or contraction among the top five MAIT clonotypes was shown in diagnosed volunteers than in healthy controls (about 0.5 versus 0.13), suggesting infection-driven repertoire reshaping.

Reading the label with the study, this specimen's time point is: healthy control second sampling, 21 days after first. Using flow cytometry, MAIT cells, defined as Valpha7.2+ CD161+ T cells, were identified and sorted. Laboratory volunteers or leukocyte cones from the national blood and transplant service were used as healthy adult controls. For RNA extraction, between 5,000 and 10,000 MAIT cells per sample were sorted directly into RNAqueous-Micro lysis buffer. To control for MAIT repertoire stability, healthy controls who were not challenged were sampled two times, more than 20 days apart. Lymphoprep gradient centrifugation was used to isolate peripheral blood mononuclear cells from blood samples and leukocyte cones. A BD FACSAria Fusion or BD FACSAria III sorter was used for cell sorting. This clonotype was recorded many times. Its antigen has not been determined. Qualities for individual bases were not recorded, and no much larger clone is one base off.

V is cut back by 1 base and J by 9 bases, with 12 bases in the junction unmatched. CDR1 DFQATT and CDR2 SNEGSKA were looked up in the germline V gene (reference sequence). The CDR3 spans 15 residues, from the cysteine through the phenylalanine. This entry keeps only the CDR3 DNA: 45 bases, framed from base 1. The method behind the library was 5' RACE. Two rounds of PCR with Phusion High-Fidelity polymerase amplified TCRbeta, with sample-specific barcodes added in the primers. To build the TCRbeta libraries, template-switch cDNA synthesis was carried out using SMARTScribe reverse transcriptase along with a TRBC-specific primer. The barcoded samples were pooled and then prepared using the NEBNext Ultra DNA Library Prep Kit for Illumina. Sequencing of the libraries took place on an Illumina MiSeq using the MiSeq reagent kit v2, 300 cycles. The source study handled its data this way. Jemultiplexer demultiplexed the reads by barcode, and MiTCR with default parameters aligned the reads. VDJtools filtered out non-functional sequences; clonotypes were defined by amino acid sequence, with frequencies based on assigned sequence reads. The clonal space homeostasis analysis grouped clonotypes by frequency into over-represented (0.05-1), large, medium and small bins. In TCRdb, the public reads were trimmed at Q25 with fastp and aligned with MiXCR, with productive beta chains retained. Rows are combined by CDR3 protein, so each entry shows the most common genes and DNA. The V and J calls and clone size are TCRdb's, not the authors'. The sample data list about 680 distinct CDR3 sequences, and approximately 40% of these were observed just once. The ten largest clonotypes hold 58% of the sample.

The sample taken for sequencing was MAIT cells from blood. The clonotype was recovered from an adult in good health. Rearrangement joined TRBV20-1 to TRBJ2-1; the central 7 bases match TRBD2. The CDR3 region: CSARGGGGALPEQFF. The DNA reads TGCAGTGCTAGAGGGGGGGGGGGAGCCCTCCCTGAGCAGTTCTTC.